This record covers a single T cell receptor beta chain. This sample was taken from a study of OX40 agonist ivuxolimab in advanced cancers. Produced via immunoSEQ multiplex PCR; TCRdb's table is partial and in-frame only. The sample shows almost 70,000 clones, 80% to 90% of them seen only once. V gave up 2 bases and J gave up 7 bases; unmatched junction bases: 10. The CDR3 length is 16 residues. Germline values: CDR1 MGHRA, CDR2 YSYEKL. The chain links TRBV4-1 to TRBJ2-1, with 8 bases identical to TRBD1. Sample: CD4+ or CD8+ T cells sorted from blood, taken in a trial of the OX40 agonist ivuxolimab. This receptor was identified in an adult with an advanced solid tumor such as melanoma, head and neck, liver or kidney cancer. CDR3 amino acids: CASSQPQGVGGNEQFF. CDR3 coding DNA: TGCGCCAGCAGCCAACCACAGGGGGTTGGAGGGAATGAGCAGTTCTTC.